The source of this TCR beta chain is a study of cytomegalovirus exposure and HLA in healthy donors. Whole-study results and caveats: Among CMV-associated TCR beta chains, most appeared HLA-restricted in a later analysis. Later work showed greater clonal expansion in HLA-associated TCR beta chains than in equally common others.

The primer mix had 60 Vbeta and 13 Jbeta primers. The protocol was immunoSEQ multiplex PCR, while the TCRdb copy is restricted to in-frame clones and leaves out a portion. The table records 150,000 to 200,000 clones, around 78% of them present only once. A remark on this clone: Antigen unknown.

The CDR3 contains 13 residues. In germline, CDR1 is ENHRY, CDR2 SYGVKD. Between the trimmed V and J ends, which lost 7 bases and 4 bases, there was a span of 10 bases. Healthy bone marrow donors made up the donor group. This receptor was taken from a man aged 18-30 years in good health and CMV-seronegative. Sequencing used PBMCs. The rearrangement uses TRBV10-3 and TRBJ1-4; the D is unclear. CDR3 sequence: CAITLAFNEKLFF. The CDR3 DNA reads TGTGCCATCACTCTGGCATTTAATGAAAAACTGTTTTTT.